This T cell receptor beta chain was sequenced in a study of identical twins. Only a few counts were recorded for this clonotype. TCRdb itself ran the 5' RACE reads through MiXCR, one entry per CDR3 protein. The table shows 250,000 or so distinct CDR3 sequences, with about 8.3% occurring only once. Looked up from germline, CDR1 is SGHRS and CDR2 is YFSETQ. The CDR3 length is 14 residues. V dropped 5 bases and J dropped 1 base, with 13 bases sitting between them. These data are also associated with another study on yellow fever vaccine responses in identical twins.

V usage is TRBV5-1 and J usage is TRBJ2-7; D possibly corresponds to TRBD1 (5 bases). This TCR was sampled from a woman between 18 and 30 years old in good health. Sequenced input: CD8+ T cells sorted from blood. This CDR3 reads CASSFDRRSYEQYF. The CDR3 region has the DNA TGCGCCAGCAGTTTCGACAGACGATCCTACGAGCAGTACTTC.